The 5 T cell receptor beta chains listed next were all sequenced from one sample in a study of cytomegalovirus exposure and HLA in healthy donors. Profiled with immunoSEQ multiplex PCR; TCRdb holds only in-frame clones, not every one. The sample consists of approximately 140,000 clones, about 88% of them appearing once. The specimen was PBMCs. These receptors originate from a young man in good health and CMV-seropositive.

The chain combines TRBV2 with TRBJ1-5, with a possible D match to TRBD1 (6 bases). Germline V CDR1 and CDR2: SNHLY, FYNNEI. The V and J ends lost 4 bases and 5 bases respectively, with 12 bases between them. This CDR3 is built from 14 residues. CDR3 in DNA: TGTGCCAGCAGTGGAAGGACAGCCTATCAGCCCCAGCATTTT. It translates to CASSGRTAYQPQHF.

The chain recombines TRBV7-6 with TRBJ1-1; TRBD1 might be the D (6 bases). V lost 7 bases and J lost 11, with 20 bases in between. Germline CDR1 and CDR2: SGHVS and FNYEAQ. This CDR3 comprises 13 residues. CDR3: CASTLRQGSVAFF. CDR3 in DNA: TGTGCCAGCACCCTTAGGCAGGGGTCGGTTGCTTTCTTT.

The chain uses TRBV4-2 and TRBJ2-5; 8 positions agree with TRBD2. Trimming removed 3 bases from V and 7 bases from J; junction bases left unmatched: 7. CDR1 LGHNA and CDR2 YNFKEQ come from the germline V gene. The CDR3 is made up of 14 amino acids. DNA of the CDR3: TGTGCCAGCAGCCAGACCGGGGGGGCAGGGACCCAGTACTTC. It is translated as CASSQTGGAGTQYF.

J is TRBJ2-3 and V is TRBV15; perhaps TRBD1 as D (6 bases). This CDR3 has 15 amino acids. Germline lookup yields CDR1 LNHNV and CDR2 YYDKDF (reference sequence). Trimming left V 0 bases short and J 10 bases short, with 17 bases between. CDR3 nucleotides: TGTGCCACCAGCAGAGATCACGTGACAGGTGGCGCGCAGTATTTT. Protein sequence: CATSRDHVTGGAQYF. Drawing the rest from reference TRBV15 and TRBJ2-3, the complete variable domain is DAMVIQNPRYQVTQFGKPVTLSCSQTLNHNVMYWYQQKSSQAPKLLFHYYDKDFNNEADTPDNFQSRRPNTSFCFLDIRSPGLGDTAMYLCATSRDHVTGGAQYFGPGTRLTVL.

This clone was detected only once. The chain employs TRBV9 and TRBJ1-2; a possible D gene is TRBD1 (6 bases). The CDR3 is made up of 15 amino acids. The V gene lost 3 bases and the J gene lost 5 bases, with 17 bases spanning the gap. The germline CDR1 and CDR2 sequences are SGDLS and YYNGEE. CDR3 bases: TGTGCCAGCAGCGAATCCCAGGGGTTCCGATATGGCTACACCTTC. Translating gives CASSESQGFRYGYTF.